A selection of T cell receptor beta chains follows, all from one sample in a study of metastatic and nonmetastatic thyroid tumors. TCRdb re-analyzed the PCR reads through MiXCR. In the table there are around 27,000 clones, roughly a quarter of which are singletons. The sample comprised blood. These receptors originate from a female donor with papillary thyroid cancer or a benign thyroid nodule (not recorded which). Some clones in this sample may be carry-over from other donors' samples. Each CDR3 is given without its conserved first and last residue. Each record gives: V gene, J gene, CDR3 protein.

v_call: TRBV7-2
j_call: TRBJ2-7
cdr3_aa: ASSLVGGGRTYEQY

v_call: TRBV18
j_call: TRBJ2-7
cdr3_aa: ASSRAFGEQY

v_call: TRBV7-3
j_call: TRBJ2-3
cdr3_aa: ASSPYPETSTDTQY

v_call: TRBV12-3/TRBV12-4
j_call: TRBJ2-2
cdr3_aa: ASSLETTGTRPTGELF

v_call: TRBV6-4
j_call: TRBJ2-3
cdr3_aa: ASSDGTSGTDRQY

v_call: TRBV27
j_call: TRBJ2-6
cdr3_aa: ASSLAGSGANVLT

v_call: TRBV29-1
j_call: TRBJ1-1
cdr3_aa: SVGWGATEAF

v_call: TRBV19
j_call: TRBJ2-7
cdr3_aa: AISLGLAREQY

v_call: TRBV19
j_call: TRBJ1-5
cdr3_aa: ASSIAPGRALSVWDQPQH

v_call: TRBV6-1
j_call: TRBJ1-3
cdr3_aa: ASSPEISGNTIY

v_call: TRBV24-1
j_call: TRBJ2-1
cdr3_aa: ATSDLLRDSAINEQF

v_call: TRBV13
j_call: TRBJ2-7
cdr3_aa: ASSLGQGPN

v_call: TRBV24-1
j_call: TRBJ2-3
cdr3_aa: ATSDLREAGLNTDTQY

v_call: TRBV2
j_call: TRBJ1-1
cdr3_aa: ARVAWVGQGLNTEAF

v_call: TRBV20-1
j_call: TRBJ1-2
cdr3_aa: SASDLRVRCYT

v_call: TRBV15
j_call: TRBJ1-1
cdr3_aa: ATSRDRGITEAF

v_call: TRBV7-6
j_call: TRBJ1-2
cdr3_aa: ASSHPAGYGYT

v_call: TRBV5-1
j_call: TRBJ2-1
cdr3_aa: ASSLLGSYNEQF

v_call: TRBV29-1
j_call: TRBJ2-6
cdr3_aa: SWIRQGTSGANVLT

v_call: TRBV11-2
j_call: TRBJ2-7
cdr3_aa: ASSRTSYEQY

v_call: TRBV11-1
j_call: TRBJ2-3
cdr3_aa: DSSPFRWSPDTEY

v_call: TRBV10-1
j_call: TRBJ2-5
cdr3_aa: ASSGGIQETQY

v_call: TRBV9
j_call: TRBJ1-1
cdr3_aa: ASSGSNTEAF